This TCR beta chain appears in the sequencing data of a study of T-cell memory formation after mild COVID-19. The overall study: TCR clusters were mostly confined to one donor each. Study observations and caveats: Contracting clones, day 15 to 85, had balanced CD4/CD8, and later expanders favored CD4+.

Each CDR3 protein is one row after TCRdb ran MiXCR on the 5' RACE reads. The profile shows hundreds of thousands of distinct CDR3 sequences, approximately 13% of them singletons. Trimming cost V 5 bases and J 5 bases; bases outside gene matches: 12. Germline assignment: CDR1 MGHRA and CDR2 YSYEKL. The CDR3 is 16 residues long. Details on this clonotype: The target antigen is unknown.

The source material was PBMCs or a T cell subset sorted from them (not recorded which). The receptor was derived from a man younger than 30 who had mild COVID-19 (a few samples of this study predate the infection). Cell type and time point are not known. The chain has TRBV4-1 and TRBJ2-1; 7 nucleotides line up with TRBD1. Here the CDR3 reads CASSTRTGTAHNEQFF. In DNA form, the CDR3 reads TGCGCCAGCAGCACCCGGACCGGGACAGCACACAATGAGCAGTTCTTC.